This T cell receptor (beta chain) emerged from a study of T cell repertoires in cytomegalovirus infection (dated by TCRdb to about 2019). Broadly, across the study: Recently identified HLA-C-restricted CMV epitopes, whose presentation resists viral immunomodulation, were targeted by peptide stimulations together with well-studied HLA-B-restricted epitopes. The HLA type of each donor mattered for the analysis, because public TCR beta signatures pointed to carriage of CMV infection along with the matching HLA type. Broader findings and caveats from the paper: The ex vivo response was dominated by HLA-C-restricted CMV-specific TCR beta clonotypes, which also provided the single most frequent clonotype in two of eight donors. Carriers of CMV infection plus the relevant HLA type were discriminated by the cumulative frequency of public TCR beta family members in the study cohort and in an independent approximately 400-donor cohort.

In regard to this clonotype: The target of this receptor is not known. A read error may produce the germline difference seen at one junction end.

The meaning of the sample's treatment or condition label: in vitro stimulation with specific CMV peptide epitopes to enrich CMV-specific T cells. From the germline V gene, CDR1 is SGHTA and CDR2 is FQGNSA. Including cysteine and phenylalanine, the CDR3 has 14 amino acids. The kept DNA is CDR3 alone, 42 bases in frame from the first base. Data came from an Illumina HiSeq 1500. TCRdb's own reprocessing of the public reads used fastp at Q25 and MiXCR and kept productive beta chains. Merged by CDR3 protein, the rows form single entries marked with the most common genes and DNA. Counted in this sample were about 900,000 distinct CDR3 sequences; approximately 33% of them appeared once. In total, the top ten clones hold roughly an eighth of the sample.

The source was cultured CD8+ T cells from PBMCs, collected from culture after CMV antigen stimulation. The V and J segments used are TRBV7-2 and TRBJ1-2, with an unclear D gene assignment. The clonotype originates from a human donor in good health (CMV status not recorded). Some clones in this sample may be carry-over from other donors' samples. The CDR3 region has the sequence CANSLGGDRRGYTF. The nucleotide sequence reads TGTGCCAACAGCTTAGGTGGAGACCGGCGCGGCTACACCTTC.